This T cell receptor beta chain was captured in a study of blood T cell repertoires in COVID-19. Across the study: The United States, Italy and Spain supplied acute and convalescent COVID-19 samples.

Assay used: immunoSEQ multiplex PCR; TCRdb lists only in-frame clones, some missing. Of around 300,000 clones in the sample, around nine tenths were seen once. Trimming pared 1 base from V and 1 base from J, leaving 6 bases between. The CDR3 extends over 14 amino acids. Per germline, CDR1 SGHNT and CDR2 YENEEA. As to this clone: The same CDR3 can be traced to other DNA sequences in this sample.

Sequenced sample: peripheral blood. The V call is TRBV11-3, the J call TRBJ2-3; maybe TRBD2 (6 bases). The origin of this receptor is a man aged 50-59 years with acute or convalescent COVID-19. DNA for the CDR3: TGTGCCAGCAGCTTAGGGGGGGGCACAGATACGCAGTATTTT. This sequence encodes CASSLGGGTDTQYF.